The 24 T cell receptor beta chains below were found in one sample sequenced in a study of blood T cell repertoires in COVID-19. The data were produced by immunoSEQ multiplex PCR, yet TCRdb's version contains in-frame clones alone and is incomplete. The sample includes over 95,000 clones, roughly 80% of them seen just once. Source material: peripheral blood. These receptors all come from a man aged 45 to 65 with acute or convalescent COVID-19.

The chain joins TRBV5-6 to TRBJ1-2; 11 bases are shared with TRBD1. Germline loops: CDR1 SGHDT, CDR2 YYEEEE. This CDR3 has 13 residues. The V gene end was trimmed by 7 bases and the J gene end by 7 bases; junction bases not matched to a gene: 6. The chain's CDR3 is CASGGTGGRGYTF. In DNA, the CDR3 is TGTGCCAGCGGTGGGACAGGGGGTCGTGGCTACACCTTC.

The rearrangement links TRBV27 to TRBJ2-1, with 7 nucleotides matching TRBD1. Per germline, CDR1 MNHEY and CDR2 SMNVEV (reference sequence). V was pared by 8 bases and J by 0 bases, with 10 bases of the junction left unmatched. This CDR3 is 16 amino acids long. The CDR3 region has the DNA TGTGCCAGCGAAGCCCGGGACAGTAGCTCCTACAATGAGCAGTTCTTC. It encodes CASEARDSSSYNEQFF.

The chain is built from TRBV15 and TRBJ2-2, with 7 bases fitting TRBD2. V gave up 0 bases and J gave up 5 bases; unmatched junction bases: 3. The CDR3 loop spans 15 amino acids. Looked up from germline, CDR1 is LNHNV and CDR2 is YYDKDF (reference sequence). CDR3 bases: TGTGCCACCAGCAGAGAGCGGGGGTATACCGGGGAGCTGTTTTTT. It encodes CATSRERGYTGELFF.

The gene calls are TRBV2 and TRBJ2-2, with TRBD1 matching over 8 bases. Germline CDR1 reads SNHLY; CDR2 reads FYNNEI. This CDR3 contains 12 residues. V was clipped by 10 bases and J by 7 bases; unmatched bases: 5. CDR3 in amino acids: CAIQGAGGELFF. For the CDR3, the DNA is TGTGCCATCCAGGGGGCGGGCGGGGAGCTGTTTTTT.

This rearrangement joins TRBV21-1 to TRBJ2-1; TRBD1, the D gene given by the table, was not confirmed from the DNA. TRBV21-1 is recorded as a pseudogene. The length of the CDR3 is 11 residues. CDR3 sequence (DNA): TGTGCCATTCCGGACAGGTTAGAGCAGTTCTTC. This gives the protein CAIPDRLEQFF.

This chain connects TRBV7-9 to TRBJ1-4; 10 nucleotides line up with TRBD1. After removal of 4 bases from V and 3 bases from J, the junction contained 8 bases not matched to a gene. There are 17 residues in the CDR3. Germline CDR1 is SEHNR and CDR2 is FQNEAQ (reference sequence). DNA of the CDR3: TGTGCCAGCAGCTATCGGACAGGGGGAAGGCCTAATGAAAAACTGTTTTTT. Translated: CASSYRTGGRPNEKLFF.

This chain joins TRBV27 and TRBJ1-2; TRBD1 might be the D (6 bases). Trimming left V 7 bases short and J 4 bases short, with 19 bases between. Germline V CDR1 and CDR2: MNHEY, SMNVEV (reference sequence). The CDR3 has 15 residues. The CDR3 protein is CASTPSGGESYGYTF. Written as DNA, the CDR3 is TGTGCCAGCACCCCCAGCGGGGGCGAGAGCTATGGCTACACCTTC.

Of note for this clone: The same CDR3 is also encoded by other DNA sequences in this sample. The rearrangement uses TRBV6-5 and TRBJ1-2; 9 bases are shared with TRBD1. This CDR3 spans 14 amino acids. V shed 4 bases, J shed 4 bases, and the junction held 4 bases outside the gene matches. Germline values: CDR1 MNHEY, CDR2 SVGAGI. In nucleotides, the CDR3 is TGTGCCAGCAGTTTGACAGGGGGTGGCTATGGCTACACCTTC. Translating gives CASSLTGGGYGYTF.

The V and J genes are TRBV30 and TRBJ1-4; 9 nucleotides line up with TRBD1. J gave up 12 bases and V 3 bases, and 11 bases lay outside the gene matches. CDR3 size: 14 residues. CDR1 and CDR2 from the germline V gene are GTSNPN and SVGIG (reference sequence). The CDR3 loop is CAWSSRDRVFQLFF. In DNA, the CDR3 is TGTGCCTGGAGCTCGAGGGACAGGGTATTTCAACTGTTTTTT. The variable domain in full, with the rest retrieved from reference TRBV30 and TRBJ1-4, is SQTIHQWPATLVQPVGSPLSLECTVEGTSNPNLYWYRQAAGRGLQLLFYSVGIGQISSEVPQNLSASRPQDRQFILSSKKLLLSDSGFYLCAWSSRDRVFQLFFGSGTQLSVL.

Concerning this clone itself: The same CDR3 also results from other DNA sequences found in this sample. The chain links TRBV3-1 (or the pseudogene TRBV3-2) to TRBJ1-2; D perhaps matches TRBD1 (5 bases). V shed 0 bases and J shed 8 bases, with 7 bases lying between them. The CDR3 sequence is 12 residues long. The germline CDR1 and CDR2 sequences are LGHDT and YNNKEL (reference sequence). The CDR3 coding sequence is TGTGCCAGCAGCCAAGAGCGGGGGGGCTACACCTTC. Amino acids: CASSQERGGYTF.

The V gene is TRBV11-2, the J gene TRBJ1-2, with TRBD1 identical over 7 bases. V gave up 0 bases and J gave up 0 bases; unmatched junction bases: 7. CDR3 length: 17 amino acids. Germline assignment: CDR1 SGHAT and CDR2 FQNNGV. In nucleotides, the CDR3 is TGTGCCAGCAGCTTAGATAACCTAGGACAGGCTAACTATGGCTACACCTTC. Translation gives CASSLDNLGQANYGYTF.

V is TRBV28 and J is TRBJ2-7, with a weak D call TRBD2 (5 bases). CDR3 length: 12 amino acids. Germline CDR1 and CDR2: MDHEN and SYDVKM. Trimming left V 3 bases short and J 11 bases short, with 14 bases between. CDR3: CASSLWSEGEYF. The CDR3 DNA reads as TGTGCCAGCAGTTTGTGGTCTGAGGGCGAGTACTTC.

The V and J genes are TRBV7-2 and TRBJ1-1, with 9 bases lining up with TRBD1. The CDR3 runs to 14 residues. Losses at the gene ends were 2 bases for V and 4 bases for J; bases not matched to a gene: 2. In germline, CDR1 is SGHTA, CDR2 FQGNSA. The CDR3, as DNA: TGTGCCAGCAGCTTAAGACAGGGGGTCACTGAAGCTTTCTTT. This encodes CASSLRQGVTEAFF.

The chain joins TRBV10-3 to TRBJ2-1, with 9 bases fitting TRBD2. This CDR3 is built from 14 residues. Germline V CDR1 and CDR2: ENHRY, SYGVKD. V shed 3 bases, J shed 12 bases, and the junction held 9 bases outside the gene matches. The DNA of the CDR3 is TGTGCCATCAGTGAATCCGGCCTGGGACTAGCGCAGTTCTTC. Translating gives CAISESGLGLAQFF.

This clone has a handful of counts. V is TRBV15 and J is TRBJ1-2, with TRBD1 matching over 10 bases. CDR1 is LNHNV and CDR2 is YYDKDF in the germline V gene (reference sequence). Trimming took 1 base from V and 4 from J; bases not matched to a gene: 3. The CDR3 is 15 amino acids. The CDR3 nucleotides are TGTGCCACCAGCAGAGGGGACAGGGGCACCTATGGCTACACCTTC. Its translation: CATSRGDRGTYGYTF.

This chain links TRBV19 with TRBJ1-1; 8 nucleotides line up with TRBD1. Germline V gene sequence: CDR1 LNHDA, CDR2 SQIVND (reference sequence). The CDR3 has 16 amino acids. J lost 4 bases, V lost 6 bases, and 13 bases had no gene match. The CDR3: CASSSPGGIRATEAFF. In DNA, the CDR3 is TGTGCCAGTAGCTCCCCAGGGGGCATTCGGGCCACTGAAGCTTTCTTT.

The chain combines TRBV27 with TRBJ2-7; the match to TRBD1 covers 8 bases. The germline gives CDR1 MNHEY, CDR2 SMNVEV (reference sequence). V was clipped by 6 bases and J by 3 bases; unmatched bases: 7. This CDR3 is built from 14 residues. CDR3 sequence reads: CASSPGQGGYEQYF. The CDR3 DNA sequence: TGTGCCAGCAGCCCCGGACAGGGTGGCTACGAGCAGTACTTC.

The rearrangement links TRBV27 to TRBJ2-3; 15 bases are shared with TRBD2. Germline lookup yields CDR1 MNHEY and CDR2 SMNVEV (reference sequence). V was clipped by 5 bases and J by 6 bases; unmatched bases: 9. The CDR3 loop spans 17 amino acids. CDR3 DNA sequence: TGTGCCAGCAGTCCAGTGGGACTAGCGGGGGGCAGGGATACGCAGTATTTT. Translation: CASSPVGLAGGRDTQYF.

This clone occurred a few times. The rearrangement uses TRBV19 and TRBJ2-7, with D perhaps matching TRBD1 (6 bases). Trimming took off 1 base at V and 4 bases at J, with 11 bases between the two ends. Germline lookup yields CDR1 LNHDA and CDR2 SQIVND (reference sequence). There are 14 residues in the CDR3. In DNA, the CDR3 is TGTGCCAGTAGTATAGGTTCAGGGGCGTACGAGCAGTACTTC. Translation: CASSIGSGAYEQYF.

The chain employs TRBV7-3 and TRBJ1-1; the D gene is possibly TRBD1 (6 bases). Germline V gene data show CDR1 as SGHTA and CDR2 as FQGTGA. The CDR3 is made up of 17 amino acids. The V and J ends lost 1 base and 2 bases respectively, with 17 bases between them. CDR3 residues: CASSLRGLGVQNTEAFF. CDR3 coding DNA: TGTGCCAGCAGCTTAAGGGGGCTCGGGGTGCAAAACACTGAAGCTTTCTTT.

The chain has TRBV27 and TRBJ2-7; 10 nucleotides agree with TRBD1. The CDR3 loop spans 15 amino acids. After removal of 3 bases from V and 1 base from J, the junction contained 3 bases not matched to a gene. Germline CDR1 is MNHEY and CDR2 is SMNVEV (reference sequence). The DNA of the CDR3 is TGTGCCAGCAGTTTCGGGACAGGGGTGTCCTACGAGCAGTACTTC. Translated, it gives CASSFGTGVSYEQYF.

The gene calls are TRBV18 and TRBJ2-3, with D possibly being TRBD1 (6 bases). The CDR3 runs 13 residues. The V end was cut by 6 bases, the J end by 3 bases, with 10 bases between. Germline CDR1 KGHSH, CDR2 LQKENI. The chain's CDR3 is CASSPGQTDTQYF. As DNA, the CDR3 is TGTGCCAGCTCCCCCGGACAGACAGATACGCAGTATTTT.

This chain connects TRBV5-6 to TRBJ2-3; D ambiguous. The CDR3 spans 11 residues. Trimming pared 3 bases from V and 6 bases from J, leaving 5 bases between. Germline-derived CDR1 and CDR2 are SGHDT and YYEEEE. CDR3 amino acids: CASSSQDTQYF. The CDR3 nucleotides are TGTGCCAGCAGCTCCCAGGATACGCAGTATTTT.

This clone was seen only a few times. This chain joins TRBV7-3 and TRBJ2-2; the match to TRBD1 covers 11 bases. The CDR3 is made up of 16 amino acids. The J segment lost 4 bases and the V segment lost 5 bases, leaving 6 bases of the junction unmatched. Germline assignment: CDR1 SGHTA and CDR2 FQGTGA. CDR3 nucleotide sequence: TGTGCCAGCAGCCCAAGGACAGGGGGCGCCACCGGGGAGCTGTTTTTT. Amino acid sequence: CASSPRTGGATGELFF.